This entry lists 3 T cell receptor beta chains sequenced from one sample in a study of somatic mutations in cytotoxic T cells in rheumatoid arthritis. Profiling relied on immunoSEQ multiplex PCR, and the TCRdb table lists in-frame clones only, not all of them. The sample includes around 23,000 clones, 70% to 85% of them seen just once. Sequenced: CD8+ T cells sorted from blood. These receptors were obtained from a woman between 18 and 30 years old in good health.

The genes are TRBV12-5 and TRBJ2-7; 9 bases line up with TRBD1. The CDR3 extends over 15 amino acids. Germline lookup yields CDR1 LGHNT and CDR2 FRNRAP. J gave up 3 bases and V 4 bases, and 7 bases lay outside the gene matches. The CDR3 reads CASGSDPGQGYEQYF. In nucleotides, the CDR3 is TGTGCTAGTGGTTCTGACCCGGGACAGGGCTACGAGCAGTACTTC.

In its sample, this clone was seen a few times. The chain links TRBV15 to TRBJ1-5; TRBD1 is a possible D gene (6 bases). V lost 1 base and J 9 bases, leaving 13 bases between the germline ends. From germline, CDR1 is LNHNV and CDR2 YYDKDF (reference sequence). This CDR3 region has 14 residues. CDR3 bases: TGTGCCACCAGCAGAGGGACAGTTTTTTCGCCCCAGCATTTT. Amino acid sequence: CATSRGTVFSPQHF. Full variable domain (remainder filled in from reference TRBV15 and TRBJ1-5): DAMVIQNPRYQVTQFGKPVTLSCSQTLNHNVMYWYQQKSSQAPKLLFHYYDKDFNNEADTPDNFQSRRPNTSFCFLDIRSPGLGDTAMYLCATSRGTVFSPQHFGDGTRLSIL.

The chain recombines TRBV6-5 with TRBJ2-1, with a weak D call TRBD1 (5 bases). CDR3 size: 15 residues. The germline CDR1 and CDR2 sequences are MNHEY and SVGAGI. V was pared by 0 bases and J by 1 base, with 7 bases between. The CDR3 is CASSYSTDSYNEQFF. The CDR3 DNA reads TGTGCCAGCAGTTACTCGACAGATTCCTACAATGAGCAGTTCTTC.